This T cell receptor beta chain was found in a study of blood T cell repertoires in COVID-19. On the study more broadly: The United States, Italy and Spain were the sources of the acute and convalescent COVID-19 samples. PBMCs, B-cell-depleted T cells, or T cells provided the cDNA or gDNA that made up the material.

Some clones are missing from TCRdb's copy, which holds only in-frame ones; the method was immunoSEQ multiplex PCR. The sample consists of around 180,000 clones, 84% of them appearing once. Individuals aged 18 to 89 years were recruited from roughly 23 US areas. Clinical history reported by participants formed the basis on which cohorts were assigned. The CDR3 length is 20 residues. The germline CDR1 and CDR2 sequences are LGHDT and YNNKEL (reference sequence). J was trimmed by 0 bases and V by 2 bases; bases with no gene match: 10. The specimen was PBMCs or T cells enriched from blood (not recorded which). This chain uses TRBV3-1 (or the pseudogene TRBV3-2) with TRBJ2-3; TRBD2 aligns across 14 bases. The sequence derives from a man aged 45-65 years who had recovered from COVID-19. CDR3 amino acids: CASSQSPPGLAGDSTDTQYF. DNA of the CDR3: TGTGCCAGCAGCCAATCTCCTCCGGGACTAGCGGGGGATAGCACAGATACGCAGTATTTT.